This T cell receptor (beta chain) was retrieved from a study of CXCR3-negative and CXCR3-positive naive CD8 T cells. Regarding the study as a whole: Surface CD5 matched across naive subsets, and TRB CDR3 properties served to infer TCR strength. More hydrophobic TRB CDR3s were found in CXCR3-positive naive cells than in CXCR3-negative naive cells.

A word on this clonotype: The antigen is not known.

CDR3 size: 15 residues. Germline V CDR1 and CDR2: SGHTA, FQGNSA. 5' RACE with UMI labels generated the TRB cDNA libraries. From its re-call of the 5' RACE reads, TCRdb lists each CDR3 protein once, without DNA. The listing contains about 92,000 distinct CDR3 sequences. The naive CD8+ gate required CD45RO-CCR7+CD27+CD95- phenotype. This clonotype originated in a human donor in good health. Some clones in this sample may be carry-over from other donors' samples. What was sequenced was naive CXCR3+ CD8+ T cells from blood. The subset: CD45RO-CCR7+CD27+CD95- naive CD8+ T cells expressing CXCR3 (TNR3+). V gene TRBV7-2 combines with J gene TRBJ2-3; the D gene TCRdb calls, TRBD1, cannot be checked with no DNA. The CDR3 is CASSPTGAGTDTQYF.